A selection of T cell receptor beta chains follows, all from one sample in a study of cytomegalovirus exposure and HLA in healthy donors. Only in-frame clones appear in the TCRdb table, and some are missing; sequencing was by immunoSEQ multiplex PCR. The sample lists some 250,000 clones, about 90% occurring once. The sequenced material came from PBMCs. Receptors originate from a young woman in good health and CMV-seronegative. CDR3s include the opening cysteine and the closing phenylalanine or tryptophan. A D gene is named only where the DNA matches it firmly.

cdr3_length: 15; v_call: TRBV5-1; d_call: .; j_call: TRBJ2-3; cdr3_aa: CASSQRVSSTDTQYF; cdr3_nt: TGCGCCAGCAGCCAGCGGGTTTCTAGCACAGATACGCAGTATTTT
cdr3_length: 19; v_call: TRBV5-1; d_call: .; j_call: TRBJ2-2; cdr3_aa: CASSLGRRVTLANTGELFF; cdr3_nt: TGCGCCAGCAGCTTGGGACGGAGGGTCACTTTAGCGAACACCGGGGAGCTGTTTTTT
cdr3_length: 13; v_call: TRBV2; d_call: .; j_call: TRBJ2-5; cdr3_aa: CASSDSYQETQYF; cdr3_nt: TGTGCCAGCAGTGACTCGTACCAAGAGACCCAGTACTTC
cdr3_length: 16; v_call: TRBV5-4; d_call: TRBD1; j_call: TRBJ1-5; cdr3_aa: CASSLTGAGSNQPQHF; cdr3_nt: TGTGCCAGCAGCCTTACAGGGGCAGGGAGCAATCAGCCCCAGCATTTT
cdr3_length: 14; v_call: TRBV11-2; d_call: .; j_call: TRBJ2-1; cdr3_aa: CASSRQLSINEQFF; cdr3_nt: TGTGCCAGCAGCCGCCAACTAAGTATCAATGAGCAGTTCTTC
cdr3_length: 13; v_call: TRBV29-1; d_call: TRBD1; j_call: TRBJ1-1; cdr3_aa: CSVESTGLTEAFF; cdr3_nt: TGCAGCGTTGAATCGACAGGGCTCACTGAAGCTTTCTTT
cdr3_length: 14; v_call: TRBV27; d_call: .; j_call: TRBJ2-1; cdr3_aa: CASSSPGLNNEQFF; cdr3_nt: TGTGCCAGCAGTTCCCCGGGACTGAACAATGAGCAGTTCTTC
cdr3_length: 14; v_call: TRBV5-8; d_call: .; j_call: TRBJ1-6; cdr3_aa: CASSLTGSLSPLHF; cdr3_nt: TGTGCCAGCAGCTTAACAGGGAGTCTCTCACCCCTCCACTTT
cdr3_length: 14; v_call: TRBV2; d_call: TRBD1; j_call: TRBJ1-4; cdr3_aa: CASRDRGTNEKLFF; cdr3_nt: TGTGCCAGCAGGGACAGGGGAACTAATGAAAAACTGTTTTTT
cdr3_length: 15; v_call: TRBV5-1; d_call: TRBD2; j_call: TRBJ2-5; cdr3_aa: CASSLLAGGQETQYF; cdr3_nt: TGCGCCAGCAGCTTGTTAGCGGGGGGTCAAGAGACCCAGTACTTC